A selection of T cell receptor beta chains follows, all from one sample in a study of blood T cell repertoires in COVID-19. Sequencing used immunoSEQ multiplex PCR; TCRdb keeps in-frame clones, though not all of them. Of under 70,000 clones detected, approximately 88% appear once; the ten largest clones hold approximately 6.4%. Sequencing input: peripheral blood. The receptors shown here come from a woman between 65 and 79 years old with acute or convalescent COVID-19. Each CDR3 is given with its conserved first and last residue. Each record gives: J gene, clone size, D gene, V gene, CDR3 DNA, CDR3 protein. A D gene is named only where the DNA matches it firmly. The listing skips clone size in some rows; elsewhere it reads once, few, many or a size class.

J gene: TRBJ2-3
clone size: .
D gene: .
V gene: TRBV15
CDR3 DNA: TGTGCCACCAGAGACTTAAACAGGGTTACGCAGTATTTT
CDR3 protein: CATRDLNRVTQYF

J gene: TRBJ1-1
clone size: .
D gene: TRBD1
V gene: TRBV28
CDR3 DNA: TGTGCCAGCAGGTCCCGGGACAGGGGTGACACTGAAGCTTTCTTT
CDR3 protein: CASRSRDRGDTEAFF

J gene: TRBJ2-1
clone size: .
D gene: TRBD2
V gene: TRBV9
CDR3 DNA: TGTGCCAGCAGCGTTGGACTAGAATCTTACAATGAGCAGTTCTTC
CDR3 protein: CASSVGLESYNEQFF

J gene: TRBJ2-7
clone size: .
D gene: .
V gene: TRBV20-1
CDR3 DNA: TGCAGTGCTTGGACAGTAGGCGAGCAGTACTTC
CDR3 protein: CSAWTVGEQYF

J gene: TRBJ2-7
clone size: .
D gene: TRBD1
V gene: TRBV28
CDR3 DNA: TGTGCCAGCAGTTTATGGAGGACAGGGGTCGAGCAGTACTTC
CDR3 protein: CASSLWRTGVEQYF

J gene: TRBJ2-1
clone size: .
D gene: TRBD1
V gene: TRBV5-1
CDR3 DNA: TGCGCCAGCAGCTTGTACGGGACAGGGGAGGACAATGAGCAGTTCTTC
CDR3 protein: CASSLYGTGEDNEQFF

J gene: TRBJ1-5
clone size: .
D gene: TRBD1
V gene: TRBV5-1
CDR3 DNA: TGCGCCAGCAGCCCTGGACAGGGGGCAGGTCAGCCCCAGCATTTT
CDR3 protein: CASSPGQGAGQPQHF

J gene: TRBJ2-2
clone size: .
D gene: TRBD2
V gene: TRBV11-1
CDR3 DNA: TGTGCCAGCAGCGCCAGCGGGAGAGGTACCGGGGAGCTGTTTTTT
CDR3 protein: CASSASGRGTGELFF

J gene: TRBJ2-1
clone size: .
D gene: TRBD1
V gene: TRBV7-6
CDR3 DNA: TGTGCCAGCAGCCCTGGACAGGGGAAGGCCTCCTACAATGAGCAGTTCTTC
CDR3 protein: CASSPGQGKASYNEQFF

J gene: TRBJ1-4
clone size: .
D gene: .
V gene: TRBV19
CDR3 DNA: TGTGCCAGTAAGCGGGGGGCCAAGGAAAAACTGTTTTTT
CDR3 protein: CASKRGAKEKLFF

J gene: TRBJ2-7
clone size: .
D gene: .
V gene: TRBV11-2
CDR3 DNA: TGTGCCAGCAGCTTAGAACCGGGACAATACGAGCAGTACTTC
CDR3 protein: CASSLEPGQYEQYF

J gene: TRBJ2-5
clone size: .
D gene: .
V gene: TRBV5-4
CDR3 DNA: TGTGCCAGCAGCTTGCAACAAGAGACCCAGTACTTC
CDR3 protein: CASSLQQETQYF

J gene: TRBJ2-5
clone size: once
D gene: TRBD2
V gene: TRBV5-1
CDR3 DNA: TGCGCCAGCAGCTTGGGCCTTAGCGGGAGAGAGACCCAGTACTTC
CDR3 protein: CASSLGLSGRETQYF

J gene: TRBJ1-3
clone size: .
D gene: .
V gene: TRBV18
CDR3 DNA: TGTGCCAGCTCACCCGGGGAGACAGGAAGCGACTCCCTCTCTGGAAACACCATATATTTT
CDR3 protein: CASSPGETGSDSLSGNTIYF

J gene: TRBJ1-4
clone size: .
D gene: .
V gene: TRBV29-1
CDR3 DNA: TGCAGCGTTGAAGACATTTCAACTAATGAAAAACTGTTTTTT
CDR3 protein: CSVEDISTNEKLFF

J gene: TRBJ1-3
clone size: once
D gene: .
V gene: TRBV28
CDR3 DNA: TGTGCCAGCAGCCCCCCAAGGCACAGTGGAAACACCATATATTTT
CDR3 protein: CASSPPRHSGNTIYF

J gene: TRBJ1-2
clone size: .
D gene: TRBD1
V gene: TRBV4-2
CDR3 DNA: TGTGCCAGCAGCCGACCGGGACAGGGCCTCTCCGACTATGGCTACACCTTC
CDR3 protein: CASSRPGQGLSDYGYTF